This T cell receptor beta chain originates from a study of cytomegalovirus exposure and HLA in healthy donors. CDR1 and CDR2 (germline): MNHNS, SASEGT. The V gene lost 6 bases and the J gene lost 3 bases, with 12 bases spanning the gap. This CDR3 is built from 13 residues. In this sample, this clone turned up once. Its cognate antigen is unknown. General observations from the study: The study listed 164 cytomegalovirus-associated TCR beta chains. In vitro work confirmed that a few CMV-associated chains recognize CMV antigens.

Only in-frame clones appear in the TCRdb table, and some are missing; sequencing was by immunoSEQ multiplex PCR. The table records some 330,000 clones, 70% to 90% of them present only once. The donors were members of the roughly 120-subject validation cohort (separate from the roughly 680-subject first cohort). This receptor was obtained from a woman aged 18-35 years in good health and CMV-seronegative. The gene calls are TRBV6-1 and TRBJ2-7; the D gene is possibly TRBD2 (5 bases). The sample was PBMCs. The CDR3 protein is CASRGGPIYEQYF. The CDR3 DNA is TGTGCCAGCAGGGGCGGGCCCATCTACGAGCAGTACTTC.